The 2 T cell receptor beta chains below all came from one sample that was sequenced in a study of blood T cell repertoires in COVID-19. The table came from immunoSEQ multiplex PCR; TCRdb's copy has only in-frame clones and leaves some out. The data show approximately 240,000 clones, with roughly 84% seen just once and around 2% held by the top ten. Sample: peripheral blood. The receptors were sampled from a woman between 40 and 55 years old who had recovered from COVID-19.

This chain uses TRBV14 with TRBJ1-3; the D gene is possibly TRBD1 (6 bases). The CDR3 is made up of 17 amino acids. The V end was cut by 5 bases, the J end by 0 bases, with 17 bases between. Germline CDR1 is SGHDN and CDR2 is FVKESK. CDR3 residues: CASSSQQGISSGNTIYF. DNA for the CDR3: TGTGCCAGCAGCTCTCAACAGGGAATCAGCTCTGGAAACACCATATATTTT.

The V call is TRBV6-2 or TRBV6-3, the J call TRBJ2-7, with a possible D match to TRBD1 (5 bases). Germline loops: CDR1 MNHEY, CDR2 SVGEGT. The CDR3 has 12 amino acids. V was shortened by 6 bases and J by 2 bases, with 8 bases between the two germline ends. This CDR3 is CASSPQAYEQYF. As DNA, the CDR3 is TGTGCCAGCAGCCCACAGGCCTACGAGCAGTACTTC.